This TCR beta chain was sequenced in a study of CD8 T cells in ankylosing spondylitis. Findings and limits, study-wide: Seemingly characteristic of ankylosing spondylitis blood was a TCR beta motif consisting of 7 or 8 highly homologous variants. Reportedly, matched ankylosing spondylitis synovial fluid was significantly enriched for disease-linked clones. Disease-linked clones bore a CD8+ phenotype and were relatively rare in peripheral blood.

This clonotype was seen ten or more times. Its antigen is not known. 5'-RACE, quantitative and with molecular barcodes, yielded the TCR beta libraries. Via MiXCR, TCRdb re-called the 5' RACE reads, giving one row per CDR3 protein. The sample contains some 29,000 distinct CDR3 sequences, roughly 7.2% of which appear only once. Losses at the gene ends were 3 bases for V and 1 base for J; bases not matched to a gene: 2. The CDR3 length is 14 residues. The germline V gene encodes CDR1 KGHSH and CDR2 LQKENI. What was sequenced was blood, either unsorted or a sorted T cell fraction (not recorded which). V gene TRBV18 combines with J gene TRBJ2-7; 8 positions agree with TRBD2. The receptor was isolated from a male donor with ankylosing spondylitis or in good health (not recorded which). CDR3 residues: CASSPSGSSYEQYF. The CDR3 nucleotides read TGTGCCAGCTCACCGAGCGGGAGTTCCTACGAGCAGTACTTC.